Sequencing of this TCR beta chain was carried out in a study of Graves' ophthalmopathy and Graves' hyperthyroidism. Amplification from RNA transcripts yielded the TCR beta CDR3 regions. Second-round multiplex PCR came after a first-round RT-PCR that employed HTBI primers. MiXCR, applied by TCRdb to the multiplex PCR reads, yields one record per CDR3 protein. The sample has 150,000 to 200,000 distinct CDR3 sequences, roughly two fifths seen once. Germline V gives CDR1 MNHEY, CDR2 SVGEGT. The CDR3 length is 13 residues. V was cut by 7 bases and J by 1 base, with 11 bases left in between. Moderate-to-severe activity, CAS at least 3, NOSPECS at least 4 and duration under 3 months characterized donors with ophthalmopathy. Ineligible for inclusion were patients with other autoimmune diseases, uncontrolled infections, pregnancy or lactation. This clonotype was detected once.

V gene TRBV6-2 or TRBV6-3 combines with J gene TRBJ2-7, with no clear D. The sample consisted of peripheral blood. The TCR was taken from a man aged 25-40 years with Graves' ophthalmopathy. CDR3 protein: CASTITGSYEQYF. The CDR3 DNA follows: TGTGCCAGCACCATCACCGGTTCCTACGAGCAGTACTTC.